These 15 T cell receptor beta chains originate from one sample sequenced in a study of cytomegalovirus exposure and HLA in healthy donors. It was with 60 Vbeta and 13 Jbeta primers that the PCR ran. Measured with immunoSEQ multiplex PCR; TCRdb has only the in-frame clones, and not every one. The record lists about 170,000 clones, of which the ten most abundant hold over 1%. Sequenced sample: PBMCs. Every receptor here comes from a woman aged 60-70 years in good health and CMV-seronegative.

The V call is TRBV27, the J call TRBJ2-7, with D perhaps matching TRBD2 (6 bases). The CDR3 has 14 residues. V lost 5 bases and J lost 0, with 11 bases in between. Germline V gene data show CDR1 as MNHEY and CDR2 as SMNVEV (reference sequence). In DNA form, the CDR3 reads TGTGCCAGCAGTGGGACTTCAAGCTCCTACGAGCAGTACTTC. This sequence encodes CASSGTSSSYEQYF.

This chain joins TRBV23-1 and TRBJ1-1; 10 nucleotides align to TRBD1. TRBV23-1 is an ORF, with its function uncertain. The V segment lost 0 bases and the J segment 3 bases; nucleotides outside the gene matches: 4. CDR3 length: 16 amino acids. CDR3 nucleotide sequence: TGCGCCAGCAGTCAATCGGACAGGGGGACCGACACTGAAGCTTTCTTT. Residues: CASSQSDRGTDTEAFF.

V usage is TRBV5-4 and J usage is TRBJ1-1; D is uncertain. This CDR3 contains 13 residues. The V end lost 4 bases, the J end lost 0 bases, and 7 bases lay between the germline ends. The V gene's germline CDR1 is SGHNT and CDR2 YYREEE (reference sequence). DNA of the CDR3: TGTGCCAGCAGCCACGCAGTGAACACTGAAGCTTTCTTT. It codes for CASSHAVNTEAFF.

The V and J genes are TRBV15 and TRBJ1-5, with D possibly matching TRBD1 (6 bases). The CDR3 loop spans 16 amino acids. CDR1 is LNHNV, CDR2 YYDKDF, per germline (reference sequence). With 1 base removed from V and 0 bases from J, the gap between germline ends came to 10 bases. The CDR3 DNA follows: TGTGCCACCAGCAGAGTGGGGGCTTATAGCAATCAGCCCCAGCATTTT. It encodes CATSRVGAYSNQPQHF.

The rearrangement joins TRBV10-1 to TRBJ1-1; possible D gene TRBD1, 5 bases. Trimming stripped 2 bases from V and 1 base from J, with 17 bases between. The CDR3 is 17 residues long. The germline gives CDR1 WNHNN, CDR2 SYGVQD (reference sequence). The CDR3 nucleotides read TGCGCCAGCAGTGAGGGGGGGAGAAGGGGTCCGAACACTGAAGCTTTCTTT. This gives the protein CASSEGGRRGPNTEAFF.

V is TRBV5-1 and J is TRBJ1-3; D gene unclear. Per germline, CDR1 SGHRS and CDR2 YFSETQ. CDR3 length: 15 residues. The V gene lost 2 bases and the J gene lost 0 bases, with 9 bases spanning the gap. DNA for the CDR3: TGCGCCAGCAGCTTACCCTTGCGCTCTGGAAACACCATATATTTT. Translating it yields CASSLPLRSGNTIYF.

This sequence joins TRBV5-1 and TRBJ2-1, with D tentatively TRBD2 (5 bases). V lost 4 bases and J lost 4, with 15 bases in between. Germline values: CDR1 SGHRS, CDR2 YFSETQ. The CDR3 contains 15 residues. In DNA form, the CDR3 reads TGCGCCAGCAGCGGCAGGCGGGCCTCTTACAATGAGCAGTTCTTC. It specifies CASSGRRASYNEQFF. The variable domain in full, completed from reference TRBV5-1 and TRBJ2-1, reads KAGVTQTPRYLIKTRGQQVTLSCSPISGHRSVSWYQQTPGQGLQFLFEYFSETQRNKGNFPGRFSGRQFSNSRSEMNVSTLELGDSALYLCASSGRRASYNEQFFGPGTRLTVL.

The rearrangement links TRBV7-9 to TRBJ2-6; D call uncertain. The CDR3 length is 13 residues. Germline V lookup: CDR1 SEHNR, CDR2 FQNEAQ (reference sequence). Deletions cut 5 bases from V and 4 bases from J, with 6 bases between. The CDR3 sequence is CASSPPGANVLTF. CDR3 nucleotides: TGTGCCAGCAGCCCTCCGGGGGCCAACGTCCTGACTTTC.

The J gene is TRBJ2-1, the V gene TRBV5-4, with 10 bases lining up with TRBD2. This CDR3 is built from 16 residues. After removal of 5 bases from V and 4 bases from J, the junction contained 9 bases not matched to a gene. Looked up from germline, CDR1 is SGHNT and CDR2 is YYREEE (reference sequence). The CDR3 DNA follows: TGTGCCAGCAGTCGGACTAGCGGAGGGTGGTACAATGAGCAGTTCTTC. Translated, it gives CASSRTSGGWYNEQFF.

The V gene is TRBV11-2, the J gene TRBJ2-7; no clear D gene. The CDR3 loop spans 15 amino acids. Looked up from germline, CDR1 is SGHAT and CDR2 is FQNNGV. The ends were cut back, 0 bases at V and 3 bases at J, with 12 bases in the middle. CDR3 amino acids: CASSLEGFIRYEQYF. DNA of the CDR3: TGTGCCAGCAGCTTAGAGGGCTTCATACGCTACGAGCAGTACTTC.

This chain links TRBV5-1 with TRBJ2-6; TRBD1 aligns across 7 bases. The CDR3 length is 15 residues. Looked up from germline, CDR1 is SGHRS and CDR2 is YFSETQ. The CDR3 sequence is CAWTGPISGANVLTF. Here the CDR3 DNA reads TGCGCATGGACAGGACCCATCTCTGGGGCCAACGTCCTGACTTTC.

The chain carries TRBV5-4 and TRBJ2-2; D might be TRBD2 (7 bases). The CDR3 is made up of 13 amino acids. With 10 bases removed from V and 7 bases from J, the gap between germline ends came to 17 bases. In germline, CDR1 is SGHNT, CDR2 YYREEE (reference sequence). DNA of the CDR3: TGTGCCTCTTCCGGGGGGCTTGGCGGGGAGCTGTTTTTT. Translated, it gives CASSGGLGGELFF.

The J gene is TRBJ2-1, the V gene TRBV27, with 9 bases lining up with TRBD2. Trimming at V came to 6 bases and at J to 13 bases, leaving 16 bases not matched to a gene. CDR3 length equals 15 residues. Germline loops: CDR1 MNHEY, CDR2 SMNVEV (reference sequence). This CDR3 is CASRLFRTSVSSQFF. In nucleotides, the CDR3 is TGTGCCAGCAGACTCTTTCGGACTAGCGTATCAAGTCAGTTCTTC.

The rearrangement uses TRBV27 and TRBJ2-2; 8 bases map to TRBD2. Per the germline V gene, CDR1 is MNHEY and CDR2 is SMNVEV (reference sequence). V shed 2 bases, J shed 5 bases, and the junction held 4 bases outside the gene matches. The CDR3 length is 15 residues. CDR3 sequence (DNA): TGTGCCAGCAGTTTAAGACTAGCGTGGACCGGGGAGCTGTTTTTT. Translation: CASSLRLAWTGELFF.

This sequence joins TRBV7-9 and TRBJ2-7; D possibly corresponds to TRBD2 (6 bases). The CDR3 extends over 17 amino acids. Trimming removed 5 bases at V and 2 bases at J, with 22 bases between. Germline V gene data show CDR1 as SEHNR and CDR2 as FQNEAQ (reference sequence). CDR3 in DNA: TGTGCCAGCAGCCCCTCTACGACACTAGCACCTACCTACGAGCAGTACTTC. Its translation is CASSPSTTLAPTYEQYF.